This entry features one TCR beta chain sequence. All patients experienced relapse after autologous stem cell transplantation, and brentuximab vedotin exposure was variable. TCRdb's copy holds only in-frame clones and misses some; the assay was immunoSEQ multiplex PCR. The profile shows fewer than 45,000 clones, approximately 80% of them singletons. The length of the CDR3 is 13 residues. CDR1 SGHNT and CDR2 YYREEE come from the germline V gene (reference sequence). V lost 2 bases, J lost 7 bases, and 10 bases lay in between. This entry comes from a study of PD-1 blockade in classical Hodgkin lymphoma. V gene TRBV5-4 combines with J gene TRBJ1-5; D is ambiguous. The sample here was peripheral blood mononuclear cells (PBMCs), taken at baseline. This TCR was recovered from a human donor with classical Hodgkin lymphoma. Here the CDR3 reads CASSFGVNQPQHF. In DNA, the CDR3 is TGTGCCAGCAGCTTCGGGGTAAACCAGCCCCAGCATTTT.